This T cell receptor (beta chain) comes out of a study of high-grade serous ovarian cancer treatment subgroups. Germline V lookup: CDR1 SGHTA, CDR2 FQGTGA. This CDR3 region has 14 residues. V gave up 5 bases and J gave up 4 bases; unmatched junction bases: 5. Tumor tissue was taken before any definitive surgery or chemotherapy was given. The repertoire was sequenced with immunoSEQ multiplex PCR; TCRdb's copy has only in-frame clones and lacks some. The profile shows roughly 300 clones, 73% of them singletons. This clonotype was sampled from a human donor with high-grade serous ovarian cancer. The chain couples TRBV7-3 to TRBJ1-1, with 9 positions matching TRBD1. Input material: tumor tissue. The CDR3 sequence: CASSKTGGGTEAFF. The CDR3 region has the DNA TGTGCCAGCAGCAAGACAGGGGGAGGCACTGAAGCTTTCTTT. The variable domain in full, completed from reference TRBV7-3 and TRBJ1-1, reads GAGVSQTPSNKVTEKGKYVELRCDPISGHTALYWYRQSLGQGPEFLIYFQGTGAADDSGLPNDRFFAVRPEGSVSTLKIQRTERGDSAVYLCASSKTGGGTEAFFGQGTRLTVV.